These 20 T cell receptor beta chains came from one sample sequenced in a study of CD4 T cells in relation to SARS-CoV-2 and coronaviruses (dated by TCRdb to the early 2020s). CD4+ T cells from unexposed donors were collected before the COVID-19 pandemic (2011-2018). After 10 to 11 days of culture, CD4+ T cells were isolated with the EasySep CD4+ T cell isolation kit. The method was the immunoSEQ multiplex PCR assay. The table comes from immuneACCESS by way of TCRdb, which keeps in-frame sequences with V and J called. Part of the clones is missing from these tables; in studies checked, under half for an unresolved V gene and the rest for unknown reasons. The sample includes about 22,000 clones, with about three fifths observed a single time. The top ten clones comprise more than 9.5% of the sample. These receptors have no known antigen. The sequencing input was CD4+ T cells from PBMCs, cultured in vitro. The receptors were sampled from a human donor in good health.

The rearrangement joins TRBV7-2 to TRBJ1-1; D ambiguous. The CDR3 contains 14 residues. CDR1 is SGHTA and CDR2 is FQGNSA in the germline V gene. The V and J ends lost 0 bases and 3 bases respectively, with 8 bases between them. The CDR3 reads CASSLALGHTEAFF. The CDR3 coding sequence is TGTGCCAGCAGCTTAGCGCTAGGGCACACTGAAGCTTTCTTT. Full variable domain (outside the CDR3, taken from reference TRBV7-2 and TRBJ1-1): GAGVSQSPSNKVTEKGKDVELRCDPISGHTALYWYRQSLGQGLEFLIYFQGNSAPDKSGLPSDRFSAERTGGSVSTLTIQRTQQEDSAVYLCASSLALGHTEAFFGQGTRLTVV.

This clone was counted a few times. The chain has TRBV27 and TRBJ1-2; TRBD1 matches 9 bases. With 10 bases clipped from V and 8 bases from J, the junction kept 11 bases outside the gene matches. CDR1 and CDR2 (germline): MNHEY, SMNVEV (reference sequence). This CDR3 is 13 amino acids long. Here the CDR3 DNA reads TGTGCCACCGCACCGGGACAGGGTGCCGGCTACACCTTC. Encoded protein: CATAPGQGAGYTF.

The chain has TRBV29-1 and TRBJ2-2, with 7 bases aligning to TRBD2. CDR3 length: 13 residues. Trimming at V came to 4 bases and at J to 5 bases, leaving 4 bases not matched to a gene. Germline CDR1 reads SQVTM; CDR2 reads ANQGSEA. The CDR3 loop reads CSVAQGGTGELFF. The CDR3 nucleotides are TGCAGCGTTGCCCAGGGAGGGACCGGGGAGCTGTTTTTT.

This chain joins TRBV21-1 and TRBJ2-7. TRBV21-1 is a pseudogene. This CDR3 spans 16 amino acids. The CDR3 here is CASSFPGQRASYEQYF. The DNA for the CDR3 is TGTGCCAGCAGCTTCCCCGGGCAGCGCGCAAGCTACGAGCAGTACTTC.

The chain employs TRBV4-1 and TRBJ2-5; possible D gene TRBD1, 7 bases. The CDR3 has 15 amino acids. The germline gives CDR1 MGHRA, CDR2 YSYEKL. V was trimmed by 0 bases and J by 5 bases, leaving 13 bases between them. CDR3 sequence: CASSQDGPGGETQYF. CDR3 DNA: TGCGCCAGCAGCCAAGATGGCCCAGGGGGGGAGACCCAGTACTTC.

V usage is TRBV5-6 and J usage is TRBJ1-2; 8 positions agree with TRBD1. Germline CDR1 and CDR2: SGHDT and YYEEEE. The CDR3 spans 17 residues. J lost 2 bases, V lost 2 bases, and 11 bases had no gene match. The CDR3 nucleotides are TGTGCCAGCAGCTTCGGCTGGGCGGGACAGGAGAACTATGGCTACACCTTC. Its translation: CASSFGWAGQENYGYTF.

The chain employs TRBV5-6 and TRBJ2-3, with D tentatively TRBD1 or TRBD2 (6 bases each). CDR1 SGHDT and CDR2 YYEEEE come from the germline V gene. The V end lost 6 bases, the J end lost 5 bases, and 19 bases lay between the germline ends. The CDR3 loop spans 15 amino acids. CDR3 sequence (DNA): TGTGCCAGCACGCTCCTAGGGGGGAAACGAGATACGCAGTATTTT. Amino acid sequence: CASTLLGGKRDTQYF.

The chain joins TRBV7-9 to TRBJ1-5; no definite D call. Per germline, CDR1 SEHNR and CDR2 FQNEAQ (reference sequence). CDR3 length: 14 amino acids. Trimming shortened V by 0 bases and J by 1 base, and 4 bases separated the two germline ends. The CDR3 DNA reads TGTGCCAGCAGCTTAGCGGTCAGCAATCAGCCCCAGCATTTT. This codes for CASSLAVSNQPQHF.

The V gene is TRBV5-1, the J gene TRBJ2-3, with 7 bases that match TRBD1. This CDR3 spans 15 amino acids. Germline values: CDR1 SGHRS, CDR2 YFSETQ. Germline trimming cut 4 bases from V and 2 bases from J; bases unmatched to any gene: 7. CDR3 sequence (DNA): TGCGCCAGCAGCCCGGGGACAGCCAACACAGATACGCAGTATTTT. Encoded protein: CASSPGTANTDTQYF.

The J gene is TRBJ1-2, the V gene TRBV2, with D possibly matching TRBD1 (6 bases). Germline V CDR1 and CDR2: SNHLY, FYNNEI. The CDR3 is 13 amino acids. The V end lost 7 bases, the J end lost 6 bases, and 15 bases lay between the germline ends. The CDR3 loop reads CASIQDRPDGYTF. In DNA form, the CDR3 reads TGTGCCAGCATCCAGGACAGACCCGATGGCTACACCTTC.

This chain connects TRBV7-2 to TRBJ2-1, with D perhaps assigned TRBD1 or TRBD2 (6 bases each). The CDR3 has 19 amino acids. The germline V gene has CDR1 SGHTA and CDR2 FQGNSA. Trimming pared 1 base from V and 0 bases from J, leaving 19 bases between. CDR3 bases: TGTGCCAGCAGCTTAGTTATCCTAGGGGGGCCGGGCTCCTACAATGAGCAGTTCTTC. This codes for CASSLVILGGPGSYNEQFF.

The CDR3 region is CASSLGGATNTEAFF. CDR3 in DNA: TGCGCCAGCAGCTTGGGGGGGGCAACAAACACTGAAGCTTTCTTT. V is TRBV5-1 and J is TRBJ1-1, with D tentatively TRBD1 (6 bases). V was trimmed by 0 bases and J by 2 bases, leaving 11 bases between them. Germline assignment: CDR1 SGHRS and CDR2 YFSETQ. CDR3 size: 15 residues. Using reference TRBV5-1 and TRBJ1-1 for the parts outside the CDR3, the full variable domain is KAGVTQTPRYLIKTRGQQVTLSCSPISGHRSVSWYQQTPGQGLQFLFEYFSETQRNKGNFPGRFSGRQFSNSRSEMNVSTLELGDSALYLCASSLGGATNTEAFFGQGTRLTVV.

The chain employs TRBV19 and TRBJ2-3; TRBD1 is a possible D gene (5 bases). The germline V gene has CDR1 LNHDA and CDR2 SQIVND (reference sequence). The V end lost 10 bases, the J end lost 3 bases, and 20 bases lay between the germline ends. The CDR3 is 15 residues long. The CDR3 here is CATTPQGSGTDTQYF. In DNA, the CDR3 is TGTGCCACCACTCCTCAGGGTAGTGGGACAGATACGCAGTATTTT.

The rearrangement joins TRBV19 to TRBJ2-5; a weak D match, TRBD1 (8 bases). Germline V lookup: CDR1 LNHDA, CDR2 SQIVND (reference sequence). CDR3 length: 14 residues. The V and J ends lost 9 bases and 5 bases respectively, with 19 bases between them. For the CDR3, the DNA is TGTGCCAGCAGAGAAACAGGGGGGGGCGAGACCCAGTACTTC. It is translated as CASRETGGGETQYF.

This clone was seen only a few times. The V gene is TRBV2, the J gene TRBJ1-1; no definite D call. Germline-derived CDR1 and CDR2 are SNHLY and FYNNEI. V shed 4 bases and J shed 6 bases, with 12 bases lying between them. This CDR3 has 13 amino acids. Written as DNA, the CDR3 is TGTGCCAGCAGTGTTAACGATCTGGCTGAAGCTTTCTTT. Its protein is CASSVNDLAEAFF.

V and J are TRBV6-6 and TRBJ1-6; D remains ambiguous. The CDR3 is made up of 19 amino acids. Germline-derived CDR1 and CDR2 are MNHNY and SVGAGI (reference sequence). V gave up 5 bases and J gave up 0 bases, with 20 bases separating them. CDR3 residues: CASSPTTHSTSSYNSPLHF. The CDR3, as DNA: TGTGCCAGCAGTCCGACGACACACTCGACGAGCTCCTATAATTCACCCCTCCACTTT.

V and J are TRBV4-2 and TRBJ1-4; no firm D call. Germline V lookup: CDR1 LGHNA, CDR2 YNFKEQ. The V end lost 0 bases, the J end lost 8 bases, and 13 bases lay between the germline ends. CDR3 size: 15 residues. The DNA for the CDR3 is TGTGCCAGCAGCCAAGAAGCACGAGTTTGGGAAAAACTGTTTTTT. Translated: CASSQEARVWEKLFF.

The CDR3 bases are TGTGCCAGCCTAACCACCATGACAGTTGACACCGGGGAGCTGTTTTTT. Protein product: CASLTTMTVDTGELFF. J is TRBJ2-2 and V is TRBV7-9; perhaps TRBD1 as D (5 bases). The CDR3 length is 16 residues. Trimming left V 8 bases short and J 3 bases short, with 19 bases between. Germline CDR1 and CDR2: SEHNR and FQNEAQ (reference sequence).

The chain employs TRBV3-1 (or the pseudogene TRBV3-2) and TRBJ2-7; TRBD2 agrees at 15 bases. CDR1 and CDR2 (germline): LGHDT, YNNKEL (reference sequence). V trimming: 3 bases; J trimming: 4 bases; junction bases outside the gene matches: 4. The CDR3 is made up of 16 amino acids. CDR3 in DNA: TGTGCCAGCAGCCATGGCGGGACTAGCGGGGGGTACGAGCAGTACTTC. It encodes CASSHGGTSGGYEQYF.

The rearrangement joins TRBV2 to TRBJ2-3, with 8 nucleotides matching TRBD1. The length of the CDR3 is 16 residues. V lost 7 bases, J lost 0 bases, and 9 bases stayed unmatched. The germline V gene has CDR1 SNHLY and CDR2 FYNNEI. As DNA, the CDR3 is TGTGCCAGCAAATGGACAGGGACCGATAGCACAGATACGCAGTATTTT. The encoded protein is CASKWTGTDSTDTQYF.